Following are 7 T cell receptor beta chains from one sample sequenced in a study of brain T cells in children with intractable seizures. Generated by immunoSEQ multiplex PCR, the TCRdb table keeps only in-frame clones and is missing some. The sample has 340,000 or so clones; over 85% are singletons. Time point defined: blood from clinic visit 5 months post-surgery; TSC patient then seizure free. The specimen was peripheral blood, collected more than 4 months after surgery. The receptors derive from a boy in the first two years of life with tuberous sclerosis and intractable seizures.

The CDR3 sequence is CSVSRQAFPYEQYF. The CDR3, as DNA: TGCAGCGTTTCAAGACAAGCGTTCCCCTACGAGCAGTACTTC. The chain uses TRBV29-1 and TRBJ2-7; D is unclear. The germline CDR1 and CDR2 sequences are SQVTM and ANQGSEA. Trimming took 5 bases from V and 2 from J, leaving 16 bases between them. CDR3 size: 14 residues.

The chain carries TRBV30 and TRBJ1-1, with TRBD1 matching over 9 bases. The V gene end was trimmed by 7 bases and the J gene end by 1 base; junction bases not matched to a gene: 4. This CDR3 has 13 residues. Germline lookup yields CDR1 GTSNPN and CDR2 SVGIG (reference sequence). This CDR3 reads CAYSTGGNTEAFF. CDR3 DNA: TGTGCCTATTCGACAGGGGGGAACACTGAAGCTTTCTTT.

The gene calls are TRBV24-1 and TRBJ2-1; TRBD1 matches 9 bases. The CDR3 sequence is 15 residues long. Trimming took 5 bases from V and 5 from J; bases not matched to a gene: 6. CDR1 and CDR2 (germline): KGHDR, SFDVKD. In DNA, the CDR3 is TGTGCCACCAGTGCCCCCGGGACAGGGAACAATGAGCAGTTCTTC. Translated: CATSAPGTGNNEQFF.

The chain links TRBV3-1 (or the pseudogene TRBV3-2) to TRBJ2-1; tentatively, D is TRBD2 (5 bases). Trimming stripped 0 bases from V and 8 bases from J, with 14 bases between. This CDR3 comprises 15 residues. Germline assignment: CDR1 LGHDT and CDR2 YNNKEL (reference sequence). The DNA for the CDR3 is TGTGCCAGCAGCCAAGAGAGGGCCAGCTTCGATGAGCAGTTCTTC. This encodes CASSQERASFDEQFF.

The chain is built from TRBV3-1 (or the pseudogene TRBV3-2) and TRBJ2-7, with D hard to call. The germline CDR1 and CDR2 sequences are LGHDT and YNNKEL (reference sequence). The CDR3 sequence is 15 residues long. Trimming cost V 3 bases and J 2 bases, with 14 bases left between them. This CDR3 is CASSQFRRDTYEQYF. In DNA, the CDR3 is TGTGCCAGCAGCCAGTTCCGCCGCGACACCTACGAGCAGTACTTC.

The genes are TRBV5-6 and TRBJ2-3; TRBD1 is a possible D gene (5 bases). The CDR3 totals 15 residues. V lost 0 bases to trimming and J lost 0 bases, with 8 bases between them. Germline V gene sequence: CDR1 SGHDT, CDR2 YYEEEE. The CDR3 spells CASSLVPGSTDTQYF. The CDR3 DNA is TGTGCCAGCAGCTTGGTGCCAGGGAGCACAGATACGCAGTATTTT.

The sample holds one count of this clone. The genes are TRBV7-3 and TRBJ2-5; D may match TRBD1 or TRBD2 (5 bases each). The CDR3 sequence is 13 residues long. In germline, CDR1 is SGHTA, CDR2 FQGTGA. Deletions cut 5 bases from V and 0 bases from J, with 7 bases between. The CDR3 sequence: CASSRGHQETQYF. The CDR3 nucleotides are TGTGCCAGCAGCCGGGGACACCAAGAGACCCAGTACTTC.